This T cell receptor beta chain was profiled in a study of blood T cells in healthy people across ages. Study-wide results and caveats: Roughly linear declines in TCR beta diversity per million T cells occurred with age.

V was cut by 5 bases and J by 6 bases, with 17 bases left in between. This CDR3 has 14 residues. In germline, CDR1 is WNHNN, CDR2 SYGVQD (reference sequence). This clonotype was detected only a few times. Its specificity is not known. Together with a sample-barcoded 5' primer, a J-beta primer mix was included in a second PCR lasting about 7 to 12 cycles. A single record per CDR3 protein comes from TCRdb applying MiXCR to the 5' RACE reads. The sample has about 670,000 distinct CDR3 sequences; around 43% are singletons. Sequencing was performed on blood. The sequence was obtained from a man older than 75 in good health. V and J are TRBV10-1 and TRBJ2-7, with D perhaps matching TRBD1 (7 bases). The CDR3 region is CASSRTEGASEQYF. The DNA for the CDR3 is TGCGCCAGCAGTAGGACGGAGGGGGCCTCCGAGCAGTACTTC.